There are a few counts of the clone carrying this TCR beta chain. As yet, its antigen is unknown. The data originate from a study of CD8 T cells in ankylosing spondylitis. Trimming took 1 base from V and 0 from J, leaving 12 bases between them. This CDR3 region has 17 residues. Quantitative 5'-RACE with molecular barcodes produced the TCR beta libraries. TCRdb re-analysed the 5' RACE reads in MiXCR, keeping a single row per CDR3 protein. Here the sample spans some 200,000 distinct CDR3 sequences, roughly 12% being singletons. Regarding the study as a whole: The authors reported significant enrichment of disease-linked clones in matched ankylosing spondylitis synovial fluid. A TCR beta motif made of about eight highly homologous variants seemed typical of ankylosing spondylitis blood. Relatively scarce in peripheral blood, disease-linked clones were CD8+.

This chain links TRBV12-3 or TRBV12-4 with TRBJ2-2, with D uncertain. Sequenced: blood, either unsorted or a sorted T cell fraction (not recorded which). This TCR was recovered from a male donor with ankylosing spondylitis or in good health (not recorded which). The CDR3 is CASSLVDRGTNTGELFF. The CDR3 DNA sequence: TGTGCCAGCAGTTTAGTGGACCGAGGAACGAACACCGGGGAGCTGTTTTTT.